This paragraph reports one T cell receptor (beta chain). The data stem from a study of Ad26.COV2.S vaccination and SARS-CoV-2 variants. Germline CDR1 and CDR2: MGHRA and YSYEKL. J was trimmed by 0 bases and V by 4 bases; bases with no gene match: 12. The CDR3 has 18 residues. As to treatment: some 19 received Ad26.COV2.S at low or high dose, single or two shots; several received placebo; per-sample allocation not given. Specimen acquisition occurred on day 63 following the initial vaccine or placebo injection. The repertoire was sequenced with immunoSEQ multiplex PCR; TCRdb's copy has only in-frame clones and lacks some. The sample contains 500,000 or so clones, approximately 88% of which appear only once.

The J gene is TRBJ1-1, the V gene TRBV4-1; TRBD1 matches at 9 bases. The clonotype comes from a person between 18 and 60 years old who received the Ad26.COV2.S COVID-19 vaccine or a placebo. The specimen comprised peripheral blood, sampled in a trial of Ad26.COV2.S vaccine versus placebo. CDR3 coding DNA: TGCGCCAGCAGCCCCGTGGACAGGGGCGGGTCCGTGAACACTGAAGCTTTCTTT. Its translation: CASSPVDRGGSVNTEAFF.